Presented here are 21 T cell receptor beta chains from one specimen sequenced in a study of blood T cell repertoires in COVID-19. The method was immunoSEQ multiplex PCR; TCRdb's version includes in-frame clones alone and lacks a portion of them. The profile shows some 140,000 clones, about 70% of them singletons. Sequenced sample: peripheral blood. These receptors all stem from an elderly man with acute or convalescent COVID-19.

This clone appeared a few times. The V call is TRBV18, the J call TRBJ1-5, with D possibly TRBD1 on 5 matching bases. This CDR3 spans 15 amino acids. Trimming took off 3 bases at V and 7 bases at J, with 16 bases between the two ends. Germline V CDR1 and CDR2: KGHSH, LQKENI. The CDR3 here is CASSPEAGTFQPQHF. The CDR3 DNA is TGTGCCAGCTCACCTGAGGCAGGGACTTTCCAGCCCCAGCATTTT.

This clone was found once. The chain recombines TRBV27 with TRBJ2-1; 9 positions agree with TRBD1. Germline trimming cut 7 bases from V and 3 bases from J; bases unmatched to any gene: 4. CDR1 is MNHEY, CDR2 SMNVEV, per germline (reference sequence). The CDR3 length is 14 residues. CDR3 sequence: CASNRDRDYNEQFF. The CDR3 DNA sequence: TGTGCCAGCAACCGGGACAGGGACTACAATGAGCAGTTCTTC.

CDR3 residues: CASSARTDTQYF. The CDR3 DNA sequence: TGTGCCAGCAGTGCACGGACAGATACGCAGTATTTT. The V and J genes are TRBV3-1 (or the pseudogene TRBV3-2) and TRBJ2-3; D remains ambiguous. Trimming removed 6 bases from V and 3 bases from J, with 7 bases in between. Germline loops: CDR1 LGHDT, CDR2 YNNKEL (reference sequence). The CDR3 covers 12 residues.

The rearrangement joins TRBV4-2 to TRBJ2-7, with D possibly being TRBD1 (6 bases). The CDR3 spans 16 residues. Germline lookup yields CDR1 LGHNA and CDR2 YNFKEQ. V lost 3 bases to trimming and J lost 2 bases, with 17 bases between them. The CDR3 reads CASSQGPVGDTYEQYF. The CDR3 nucleotides are TGTGCCAGCAGCCAGGGACCCGTGGGGGACACCTACGAGCAGTACTTC.

V and J are TRBV4-2 and TRBJ1-4; D not certain. Trimming cost V 4 bases and J 2 bases, with 5 bases left between them. The CDR3 length is 13 residues. The germline V gene has CDR1 LGHNA and CDR2 YNFKEQ. As DNA, the CDR3 is TGTGCCAGCAGCCCGTTGACTAATGAAAAACTGTTTTTT. Translating gives CASSPLTNEKLFF.

This chain links TRBV11-3 with TRBJ2-5; D call uncertain. The CDR3 loop spans 12 amino acids. The germline gives CDR1 SGHNT, CDR2 YENEEA. V lost 1 base to trimming and J lost 5 bases, with 5 bases between them. CDR3 bases: TGTGCCAGCAGCTTAGGTCGGGAGACCCAGTACTTC. Its protein product is CASSLGRETQYF.

The chain links TRBV3-1 (or the pseudogene TRBV3-2) to TRBJ1-2; 7 positions agree with TRBD1. The CDR3 covers 13 residues. V lost 3 bases and J lost 8; bases outside the gene matches: 6. CDR1 is LGHDT and CDR2 is YNNKEL in the germline V gene (reference sequence). Here the CDR3 DNA reads TGTGCCAGCAGCCAGGACCAGGGGGGCGGCTACACCTTC. The encoded protein is CASSQDQGGGYTF.

The chain combines TRBV5-1 with TRBJ1-4; D ambiguous. Per germline, CDR1 SGHRS and CDR2 YFSETQ. There are 15 residues in the CDR3. V was clipped by 0 bases and J by 8 bases, with 14 bases between them. The chain's CDR3 is CASSLAEDHSEKLFF. In DNA, the CDR3 is TGCGCCAGCAGCTTGGCCGAGGATCATTCGGAAAAACTGTTTTTT.

The chain uses TRBV7-8 and TRBJ2-1; TRBD1 matches 9 bases. The J segment lost 5 bases and the V segment lost 4 bases, leaving 6 bases of the junction unmatched. The germline gives CDR1 SGHVS, CDR2 FQNEAQ. The length of the CDR3 is 15 residues. CDR3 coding DNA: TGTGCCAGCAGCTCAAGGACAGGGGTGGACAATGAGCAGTTCTTC. This translates into CASSSRTGVDNEQFF.

V gene TRBV19 combines with J gene TRBJ2-5, with 7 bases fitting TRBD1. V was pared by 5 bases and J by 6 bases, with 6 bases of the junction left unmatched. Germline values: CDR1 LNHDA, CDR2 SQIVND (reference sequence). This CDR3 has 13 residues. The CDR3 coding sequence is TGTGCCAGTAGTCCGGGACAGAGTCAGACCCAGTACTTC. It yields the protein CASSPGQSQTQYF.

The V call is TRBV5-1, the J call TRBJ1-5; D not resolved. The CDR3 is 15 residues long. V was clipped by 0 bases and J by 8 bases, with 15 bases between them. CDR1 is SGHRS and CDR2 is YFSETQ in the germline V gene. The CDR3 here is CASSLGSRNGEPQHF. The CDR3 DNA reads TGCGCCAGCAGCTTGGGGTCCAGGAATGGTGAGCCCCAGCATTTT.

The CDR3 bases are TGCGCCAGCAGCCCGCAAACCCCCTCGACAGCTTACTCTGGAAACACCATATATTTT. It encodes CASSPQTPSTAYSGNTIYF. The rearrangement links TRBV5-1 to TRBJ1-3; tentatively, D is TRBD1 (5 bases). The germline CDR1 and CDR2 sequences are SGHRS and YFSETQ. The CDR3 runs to 19 residues. The ends were cut back, 4 bases at V and 0 bases at J, with 23 bases in the middle.

V usage is TRBV11-2 and J usage is TRBJ1-1; no reliable D call. CDR3 size: 18 residues. Looked up from germline, CDR1 is SGHAT and CDR2 is FQNNGV. V was trimmed by 0 bases and J by 3 bases, leaving 20 bases between them. CDR3 sequence reads: CASSLDKNRERRYTEAFF. In nucleotides, the CDR3 is TGTGCCAGCAGCTTAGATAAGAATCGGGAGCGGCGGTACACTGAAGCTTTCTTT.

This clone has just one count. CDR3 in DNA: TGTGCTAGTGGGGGAGCGGGCAACACCATATATTTT. As protein: CASGGAGNTIYF. The rearrangement joins TRBV12-5 to TRBJ1-3; D is undetermined. V lost 6 bases and J 7 bases, leaving 10 bases between the germline ends. This CDR3 is 12 amino acids long. In germline, CDR1 is LGHNT, CDR2 FRNRAP.

Only a few counts were recorded for this clone. This chain joins TRBV18 and TRBJ2-7; the D is unclear. The CDR3 consists of 13 residues. Trimming removed 6 bases at V and 2 bases at J, with 11 bases between. The germline V gene has CDR1 KGHSH and CDR2 LQKENI. The CDR3 region has the DNA TGTGCCAGCTCTCCTTCGTGGCCCTACGAGCAGTACTTC. Protein product: CASSPSWPYEQYF. The entire variable domain, with the rest obtained from reference TRBV18 and TRBJ2-7, is as follows: NAGVMQNPRHLVRRRGQEARLRCSPMKGHSHVYWYRQLPEEGLKFMVYLQKENIIDESGMPKERFSAEFPKEGPSILRIQQVVRGDSAAYFCASSPSWPYEQYFGPGTRLTVT.

In this sample, this clone turned up many times. The V call is TRBV7-8, the J call TRBJ2-7; 7 nucleotides line up with TRBD2. Per the germline V gene, CDR1 is SGHVS and CDR2 is FQNEAQ. The CDR3 totals 14 residues. V was clipped by 5 bases and J by 4 bases; unmatched bases: 8. The CDR3 bases are TGTGCCAGCAGCACACGACTAGCCCTTTACGAGCAGTACTTC. Its protein is CASSTRLALYEQYF.

The V and J genes are TRBV4-1 and TRBJ2-3, with 8 bases matching TRBD1. CDR1 MGHRA and CDR2 YSYEKL come from the germline V gene. Losses at the gene ends were 5 bases for V and 2 bases for J; bases not matched to a gene: 9. The CDR3 totals 16 residues. The CDR3 protein is CASSFLQGAPTDTQYF. DNA for the CDR3: TGCGCCAGCAGCTTCCTCCAGGGGGCACCCACAGATACGCAGTATTTT.

Written as DNA, the CDR3 is TGTGCCAGCATCCGGGACAGGGGAGTTATGAACACTGAAGCTTTCTTT. It encodes CASIRDRGVMNTEAFF. The J gene is TRBJ1-1, the V gene TRBV2, with 10 bases lining up with TRBD1. This CDR3 has 16 amino acids. Germline trimming cut 7 bases from V and 0 bases from J; bases unmatched to any gene: 8. Germline values: CDR1 SNHLY, CDR2 FYNNEI.

This chain links TRBV5-4 with TRBJ2-7; D gene uncertain. CDR3 length: 15 residues. Deletions cut 0 bases from V and 3 bases from J, with 13 bases between. CDR1 is SGHNT, CDR2 YYREEE, per germline (reference sequence). CDR3 nucleotide sequence: TGTGCCAGCAGCTTGGATCCAGAGACAATCTACGAGCAGTACTTC. Translation gives CASSLDPETIYEQYF.

This chain uses TRBV11-3 with TRBJ2-3; 12 nucleotides line up with TRBD2. Germline V gene sequence: CDR1 SGHNT, CDR2 YENEEA. The CDR3 covers 18 residues. J was trimmed by 1 base and V by 1 base; bases with no gene match: 6. The CDR3 nucleotides are TGTGCCAGCAGCTTAGGAGCTAGCGGGGGGGCCGGCACAGATACGCAGTATTTT. This codes for CASSLGASGGAGTDTQYF.

This clone was observed a few times. This rearrangement joins TRBV7-2 to TRBJ1-2; TRBD1 aligns across 8 bases. The CDR3 is 15 residues long. V lost 3 bases and J lost 8; bases outside the gene matches: 11. Germline CDR1 and CDR2: SGHTA and FQGNSA. The CDR3 reads CASSFALQGGEGYTF. The CDR3 nucleotides read TGTGCCAGCAGCTTCGCGCTACAGGGGGGGGAGGGCTACACCTTC. Looking up the rest from reference TRBV7-2 and TRBJ1-2 gives the full variable domain: GAGVSQSPSNKVTEKGKDVELRCDPISGHTALYWYRQSLGQGLEFLIYFQGNSAPDKSGLPSDRFSAERTGGSVSTLTIQRTQQEDSAVYLCASSFALQGGEGYTFGSGTRLTVV.